This TCR beta chain was identified during a study of T cells in Graves' hyperthyroidism and ophthalmopathy. There were TCR beta CDR3 regions amplified from RNA transcripts. The HTBI primer set served for first-round RT-PCR of the TCR CDR3. TCRdb passed the multiplex PCR reads through MiXCR, listing each CDR3 protein once. This sample yields approximately 560,000 distinct CDR3 sequences, of which 15% to 19% are seen a single time; about 7% belongs to the top ten. Germline CDR1 SGHAT, CDR2 FQNNGV. The length of the CDR3 is 14 residues. V was clipped by 5 bases and J by 5 bases; unmatched bases: 3. No progression to ophthalmopathy during 18 months of follow-up defined stable disease. Those with hyperthyroidism were 18 to 65 years old, newly diagnosed, and ill for under 2 months. The authors obtained PBMCs from around 10 ml of fresh peripheral blood.

The TCR originated in a woman aged 30 to 39 with Graves' hyperthyroidism. Sequencing input: blood. The V gene is TRBV11-2, the J gene TRBJ2-2; 9 nucleotides line up with TRBD1. The DNA for the CDR3 is TGTGCCAGCAGCCGACAGGGGGTAACCGGGGAGCTGTTTTTT. Translated, it gives CASSRQGVTGELFF.